Listed below are T cell receptor beta chains from one sample, sequenced in a study of blood T cell repertoires in COVID-19. Assay used: immunoSEQ multiplex PCR; TCRdb lists only in-frame clones, some missing. This sample yields around 100,000 clones, of which approximately 89% are seen a single time; more than 9.5% belongs to the top ten. The sequencing input was peripheral blood. The receptors here all came from an elderly man with acute or convalescent COVID-19. CDR3s include the opening cysteine and the closing phenylalanine or tryptophan. D genes are given only for firm matches. Only part of the rows carry a size: once, few, many, or a class if the clone is expanded.

few	TRBD1	TRBV5-1	TRBJ1-4	CASSPGGTVNEKLFF	TGCGCCAGCAGCCCGGGCGGGACAGTTAATGAAAAACTGTTTTTT
NA	TRBD1	TRBV5-1	TRBJ1-2	CASSLATGAGGYTF	TGCGCCAGCAGCTTGGCCACAGGGGCCGGTGGCTACACCTTC
once	TRBD1	TRBV6-4	TRBJ2-7	CASSEVAGQGDEQYF	TGTGCCAGCAGTGAAGTGGCAGGACAGGGCGACGAGCAGTACTTC
NA	TRBD1	TRBV6-2/TRBV6-3	TRBJ1-5	CASSRSGTGDQPQHF	TGTGCCAGCAGCCGATCCGGGACAGGGGATCAGCCCCAGCATTTT
NA	NA	TRBV19	TRBJ1-1	CASSTGTLSEAFF	TGTGCCAGTAGTACTGGGACACTGTCTGAAGCTTTCTTT
NA	TRBD2	TRBV7-3	TRBJ2-3	CASSPAGAGTITDTQYF	TGTGCCAGCAGCCCGGCGGGAGCGGGGACCATCACAGATACGCAGTATTTT
NA	TRBD1	TRBV6-1	TRBJ1-5	CASSEVGTGNQPQHF	TGTGCCAGCAGTGAAGTAGGGACAGGGAATCAGCCCCAGCATTTT
NA	NA	TRBV11-2	TRBJ2-1	CASSLGGGASYNEQFF	TGTGCCAGCAGCTTAGGAGGGGGGGCCTCCTACAATGAGCAGTTCTTC
NA	TRBD1	TRBV27	TRBJ1-1	CASSFWDRKNTEAFF	TGTGCCAGCAGTTTCTGGGACAGAAAAAACACTGAAGCTTTCTTT
NA	NA	TRBV4-3	TRBJ1-3	CASSQDFMGPGNTIYF	TGCGCCAGCAGCCAAGACTTCATGGGCCCTGGAAACACCATATATTTT
few	NA	TRBV7-8	TRBJ1-3	CASSLVQGGNTIYF	TGTGCCAGCAGCTTAGTGCAGGGAGGAAACACCATATATTTT
NA	NA	TRBV13	TRBJ1-3	CASSHSGSGNTIYF	TGTGCCAGCAGTCACTCAGGGTCTGGAAACACCATATATTTT
NA	TRBD1	TRBV20-1	TRBJ1-1	CSAGTGYEAFF	TGCAGTGCCGGGACAGGGTACGAAGCTTTCTTT
NA	TRBD2	TRBV27	TRBJ2-5	CASRPHRGGGETQYF	TGTGCCAGCAGACCTCACCGCGGGGGTGGAGAGACCCAGTACTTC
NA	TRBD1	TRBV2	TRBJ1-6	CASRSGQGNSPLHF	TGTGCCAGCCGGTCGGGACAGGGAAATTCACCCCTCCACTTT
NA	NA	TRBV9	TRBJ2-4	CASSVAPVGQGQLAKNIQYF	TGTGCCAGCAGCGTAGCCCCCGTGGGTCAGGGTCAACTAGCCAAAAACATTCAGTACTTC
NA	NA	TRBV7-9	TRBJ1-4	CASSSRNGGANEKLFF	TGTGCCAGCAGCTCCCGCAACGGGGGAGCTAATGAAAAACTGTTTTTT
NA	NA	TRBV7-2	TRBJ2-7	CASSLASGVTLSEQYF	TGTGCCAGCAGCTTAGCCTCAGGGGTAACCTTGAGCGAGCAGTACTTC
once	NA	TRBV7-9	TRBJ1-1	CASSLFQQMNTEAFF	TGTGCCAGCAGCTTATTTCAACAGATGAACACTGAAGCTTTCTTT
NA	NA	TRBV3-1/TRBV3-2	TRBJ1-2	CASSQEGAGYGYTF	TGTGCCAGCAGCCAAGAGGGGGCAGGCTATGGCTACACCTTC
NA	NA	TRBV7-3	TRBJ2-3	CASSTRGWDTQYF	TGTGCCAGCAGCACCAGAGGGTGGGATACGCAGTATTTT
NA	TRBD2	TRBV5-1	TRBJ2-2	CASSALAGGLSGELFF	TGCGCCAGCAGCGCACTAGCGGGAGGGCTATCCGGGGAGCTGTTTTTT
NA	NA	TRBV19	TRBJ2-1	CASSIGRALYNEQFF	TGTGCCAGTAGTATAGGCAGGGCGCTTTACAATGAGCAGTTCTTC
NA	TRBD1	TRBV7-2	TRBJ1-2	CASNGQGAQGYTF	TGTGCCAGCAACGGACAGGGGGCTCAAGGCTACACCTTC
NA	NA	TRBV2	TRBJ1-4	CASRERLGPNEKLFF	TGTGCCAGCAGAGAGCGGTTAGGACCCAATGAAAAACTGTTTTTT
NA	TRBD2	TRBV5-1	TRBJ2-1	CATRVGLADNEQFF	TGCGCCACCCGGGTGGGACTAGCGGACAATGAGCAGTTCTTC
NA	NA	TRBV3-1/TRBV3-2	TRBJ1-2	CASSQEGRARGYTF	TGTGCCAGCAGCCAAGAGGGCAGGGCGCGCGGCTACACCTTC
NA	TRBD1	TRBV18	TRBJ1-1	CASSQKTGVTEAFF	TGTGCCAGCTCACAAAAGACAGGGGTCACTGAAGCTTTCTTT
once	TRBD1	TRBV6-1	TRBJ2-5	CASSEGQGGLLYF	TGTGCCAGCAGTGAGGGACAGGGAGGTCTACTGTACTTC
NA	NA	TRBV5-4	TRBJ2-7	CASSLARGPTYEQYF	TGTGCCAGCAGCTTGGCCAGGGGTCCAACCTACGAGCAGTACTTC
few	TRBD2	TRBV3-1/TRBV3-2	TRBJ2-5	CASSPSGPPQETQYF	TGTGCCAGCAGCCCTAGCGGACCTCCCCAAGAGACCCAGTACTTC
NA	NA	TRBV15	TRBJ1-2	CATSREVGAVRGF	TGTGCCACCAGCAGAGAGGTGGGGGCCGTCCGGGGCTTC
NA	NA	TRBV18	TRBJ2-7	CASSPSLPPVTLKSSYEQYF	TGTGCCAGCTCACCATCACTTCCCCCCGTCACTCTGAAGAGCTCCTACGAGCAGTACTTC
NA	NA	TRBV10-3	TRBJ1-1	CAISTEMNTEAFF	TGTGCCATCAGCACAGAGATGAACACTGAAGCTTTCTTT
once	TRBD2	TRBV5-1	TRBJ2-1	CASSLGHTSDEQFF	TGCGCCAGCAGCTTGGGTCATACTAGCGATGAGCAGTTCTTC
NA	TRBD1	TRBV28	TRBJ2-3	CATIDRGRGTDTQYF	TGTGCCACCATAGACAGGGGGCGCGGCACAGATACGCAGTATTTT
NA	TRBD2	TRBV4-3	TRBJ2-1	CASSQSGTKNNEQFF	TGCGCCAGCAGCCAATCCGGGACTAAAAACAATGAGCAGTTCTTC
few	TRBD2	TRBV5-4	TRBJ2-7	CASSGGLAGGNEQYF	TGTGCCAGCAGCGGGGGACTAGCGGGAGGTAACGAGCAGTACTTC